These 20 T cell receptor beta chains came from one sample sequenced in a study of blood T cell repertoires in COVID-19. Data came from immunoSEQ multiplex PCR; TCRdb stores just in-frame clones and leaves some out. The table includes about 340,000 clones, around four fifths detected once. The sequenced sample consisted of peripheral blood. These receptors were taken from a man between 25 and 39 years old with active or convalescent COVID-19.

V gene TRBV2 combines with J gene TRBJ2-3, with D tentatively TRBD2 (5 bases). The CDR3 extends over 14 amino acids. CDR1 and CDR2 (germline): SNHLY, FYNNEI. With 4 bases removed from V and 3 bases from J, the gap between germline ends came to 11 bases. In DNA, the CDR3 is TGTGCCAGCAGTGTTAGTCGGAGGACAGATACGCAGTATTTT. It translates to CASSVSRRTDTQYF.

This clone was recorded many times. The chain employs TRBV3-1 (or the pseudogene TRBV3-2) and TRBJ1-5; D possibly corresponds to TRBD1 (6 bases). V dropped 0 bases and J dropped 7 bases, with 13 bases sitting between them. The CDR3 has 15 residues. Germline CDR1 is LGHDT and CDR2 is YNNKEL (reference sequence). CDR3 residues: CASSQDARGGQPQHF. In nucleotides, the CDR3 is TGTGCCAGCAGCCAAGATGCCAGGGGCGGACAGCCCCAGCATTTT.

The chain links TRBV6-5 to TRBJ2-7; D call uncertain. The germline V and J ends were trimmed by 5 bases and 3 bases, with 14 bases remaining between them. The V gene's germline CDR1 is MNHEY and CDR2 SVGAGI. This CDR3 is built from 14 residues. CDR3 coding DNA: TGTGCCAGCAGTCGTGACAAGACCAACTACGAGCAGTACTTC. Translating gives CASSRDKTNYEQYF.

V and J are TRBV7-8 and TRBJ1-6, with 8 bases fitting TRBD1. The CDR3 covers 16 residues. Per the germline V gene, CDR1 is SGHVS and CDR2 is FQNEAQ. After removal of 4 bases from V and 8 bases from J, the junction contained 10 bases not matched to a gene. The DNA for the CDR3 is TGTGCCAGCAGCTCCGGACAGGGTGGGACCTATTCACCCCTCCACTTT. Amino acid sequence: CASSSGQGGTYSPLHF.

The rearrangement links TRBV6-2 or TRBV6-3 to TRBJ1-1; no reliable D call. CDR3 length: 14 amino acids. V dropped 2 bases and J dropped 3 bases, with 10 bases sitting between them. Germline V CDR1 and CDR2: MNHEY, SVGEGT. The CDR3 region is CASSYVPEYTEAFF. Written as DNA, the CDR3 is TGTGCCAGCAGTTACGTCCCAGAATACACTGAAGCTTTCTTT.

V gene TRBV11-3 combines with J gene TRBJ2-1, with D possibly matching TRBD2 (7 bases). This CDR3 is 16 amino acids long. Trimming took off 2 bases at V and 8 bases at J, with 19 bases between the two ends. Germline V CDR1 and CDR2: SGHNT, YENEEA. The CDR3 spells CASSLLGGRALDEQFF. The CDR3 coding sequence is TGTGCCAGCAGCTTATTAGGGGGGAGGGCCTTGGATGAGCAGTTCTTC.

This rearrangement joins TRBV6-5 to TRBJ1-4, with D possibly TRBD1 on 5 matching bases. The CDR3 consists of 14 residues. Germline V gene data show CDR1 as MNHEY and CDR2 as SVGAGI. The germline V and J ends were trimmed by 7 bases and 3 bases, with 12 bases remaining between them. CDR3 region: CASIRGFSNEKLFF. The CDR3 nucleotides are TGTGCCAGCATTAGGGGCTTTTCTAATGAAAAACTGTTTTTT.

The V gene is TRBV11-2, the J gene TRBJ2-5, with TRBD1 matching 11 bases. In germline, CDR1 is SGHAT, CDR2 FQNNGV. The CDR3 loop spans 14 amino acids. V gave up 5 bases and J gave up 9 bases; unmatched junction bases: 8. The CDR3 loop is CASSASMDRGPQYF. CDR3 nucleotides: TGTGCCAGCAGCGCCTCAATGGACAGGGGGCCCCAGTACTTC. Filled out from reference TRBV11-2 and TRBJ2-5, the complete variable domain reads EAGVAQSPRYKIIEKRQSVAFWCNPISGHATLYWYQQILGQGPKLLIQFQNNGVVDDSQLPKDRFSAERLKGVDSTLKIQPAKLEDSAVYLCASSASMDRGPQYFGPGTRLLVL.

The CDR3 DNA sequence: TGTGCCAGCAGTCCCAGGGACACTGAAGCTTTCTTT. It encodes CASSPRDTEAFF. The V gene is TRBV25-1, the J gene TRBJ1-1; D is possibly TRBD1 (5 bases). The V and J ends lost 5 bases and 3 bases respectively, with 7 bases between them. This CDR3 spans 12 amino acids. Per the germline V gene, CDR1 is MGHDK and CDR2 is SYGVNS.

The chain uses TRBV24-1 and TRBJ2-3, with TRBD2 as a possible D gene (6 bases). This CDR3 comprises 20 residues. The V gene's germline CDR1 is KGHDR and CDR2 SFDVKD. Between the trimmed V and J ends, which lost 4 bases and 2 bases, there was a span of 27 bases. This chain's CDR3 is CATSETSFRRGPNPTDTQYF. As DNA, the CDR3 is TGTGCCACCAGTGAGACTAGTTTTCGTCGCGGCCCGAATCCCACAGATACGCAGTATTTT.

This clone has just one count. The V call is TRBV19, the J call TRBJ2-5; D is perhaps TRBD1 (5 bases). With 2 bases removed from V and 1 base from J, the gap between germline ends came to 5 bases. The germline gives CDR1 LNHDA, CDR2 SQIVND (reference sequence). The CDR3 is 13 amino acids. The CDR3 spells CASSIRGQETQYF. In DNA, the CDR3 is TGTGCCAGTAGTATAAGGGGCCAAGAGACCCAGTACTTC.

The rearrangement uses TRBV5-1 and TRBJ2-1; 7 nucleotides agree with TRBD1. V lost 5 bases and J lost 4; bases outside the gene matches: 12. The CDR3 totals 16 residues. The V gene's germline CDR1 is SGHRS and CDR2 YFSETQ. This chain's CDR3 is CASSSDPGQTYNEQFF. In nucleotides, the CDR3 is TGCGCCAGCAGTTCGGACCCGGGACAGACATACAATGAGCAGTTCTTC.

The genes are TRBV5-1 and TRBJ2-2; the match to TRBD1 covers 7 bases. There are 18 residues in the CDR3. Trimming removed 0 bases from V and 0 bases from J; junction bases left unmatched: 8. Germline assignment: CDR1 SGHRS and CDR2 YFSETQ. In nucleotides, the CDR3 is TGCGCCAGCAGCTTGGCACCCACCGGGACAGCGAACACCGGGGAGCTGTTTTTT. Translated: CASSLAPTGTANTGELFF.

The chain has TRBV29-1 and TRBJ1-4, with unresolved D. The CDR3 covers 13 residues. Germline CDR1 and CDR2: SQVTM and ANQGSEA. The germline V and J ends were trimmed by 7 bases and 1 base, with 10 bases remaining between them. In nucleotides, the CDR3 is TGCAGCGCAAACAGTGAAACTAATGAAAAACTGTTTTTT. This translates into CSANSETNEKLFF.

The chain links TRBV29-1 to TRBJ1-1; TRBD1 agrees at 11 bases. The CDR3 covers 17 residues. Germline V gene data show CDR1 as SQVTM and CDR2 as ANQGSEA. The J segment lost 6 bases and the V segment lost 3 bases, leaving 15 bases of the junction unmatched. The DNA for the CDR3 is TGCAGCGTTGAGCGGGACAGGGGGGGAGCTTTCCTCGCTGAAGCTTTCTTT. Translating it yields CSVERDRGGAFLAEAFF.

This clone was counted a single time. The CDR3 coding sequence is TGTGCCAGCAGTCCCCCTGTCGGCTACACCTTC. It codes for CASSPPVGYTF. The chain has TRBV6-5 and TRBJ1-2; D unclear. The germline V gene has CDR1 MNHEY and CDR2 SVGAGI. V was pared by 5 bases and J by 8 bases, with 9 bases between. The CDR3 spans 11 residues.

This clone was seen just once. The chain couples TRBV4-1 to TRBJ1-2; D remains unclear. The CDR3 length is 15 residues. In germline, CDR1 is MGHRA, CDR2 YSYEKL. V dropped 0 bases and J dropped 5 bases, with 13 bases sitting between them. The CDR3 loop reads CASSQEPGLRYGYTF. DNA of the CDR3: TGCGCCAGCAGCCAAGAACCGGGTTTGCGTTATGGCTACACCTTC.

The chain recombines TRBV11-3 with TRBJ2-2, with 9 bases lining up with TRBD1. Germline loops: CDR1 SGHNT, CDR2 YENEEA. J was trimmed by 6 bases and V by 6 bases; bases with no gene match: 20. This CDR3 region has 19 residues. The CDR3 protein is CASRRWDFRDRVFPGELFF. The CDR3 DNA follows: TGTGCCAGCAGGCGATGGGACTTTAGGGACAGGGTCTTTCCCGGGGAGCTGTTTTTT.

The chain joins TRBV12-5 to TRBJ1-1, with D unclear. Trimming pared 6 bases from V and 1 base from J, leaving 9 bases between. The germline gives CDR1 LGHNT, CDR2 FRNRAP. This CDR3 has 13 amino acids. The CDR3 nucleotides read TGTGCTAGTGGCCAAAGACAGAACACTGAAGCTTTCTTT. It is translated as CASGQRQNTEAFF.

The V call is TRBV19, the J call TRBJ2-7; no definite D call. From germline, CDR1 is LNHDA and CDR2 SQIVND (reference sequence). This CDR3 has 15 residues. Deletions cut 3 bases from V and 2 bases from J, with 14 bases between. CDR3 bases: TGTGCCAGTAGTATCAGCCCGGGTCGCCCCTACGAGCAGTACTTC. Its translation is CASSISPGRPYEQYF.